This TCR beta chain was recovered during a study of T cell repertoires in cytomegalovirus infection. Study-wide results and limits: Dominant in the ex vivo response were TCR beta clonotypes restricted by HLA-C and specific for CMV. Cumulative public TCR beta family frequency identified carriers of CMV plus the relevant HLA.

TCRdb re-called the reads with MiXCR, one entry per CDR3 protein. The sample has some 800,000 distinct CDR3 sequences; about 27% are singletons. This clonotype was detected many times. Its antigen is as yet unknown. This sample comprised cultured CD8+ T cells from PBMCs, obtained from culture after CMV antigen stimulation. The sequence came from a human donor in good health (CMV status not recorded). Some clones in this sample may be carry-over from other donors' samples.

CDR3 sequence (DNA): TGTGCCAGCAGCTTAGGCTGGACAGGGGACGGGGAGACCCAGTACTTC. It codes for CASSLGWTGDGETQYF. The gene calls are TRBV13 and TRBJ2-5, with TRBD1 matching over 9 bases. Germline CDR1 PRHDT, CDR2 FYEKMQ (reference sequence). This CDR3 has 16 residues. V lost 0 bases, J lost 5 bases, and 7 bases stayed unmatched.